Sequencing of this T cell receptor (beta chain) was carried out in a study of immune characteristics of hereditary and idiopathic chronic pancreatitis. Only in-frame clones appear in the TCRdb table, and some are missing; sequencing was by immunoSEQ multiplex PCR. The sample holds fewer than 10,000 clones; more than 75% are singletons and the top ten take over 12%. The pancreas tissue came from patients undergoing total pancreatectomy with islet autotransplantation. Looked up from germline, CDR1 is LNHDA and CDR2 is SQIVND (reference sequence). CDR3 size: 14 residues. Between the trimmed V and J ends, which lost 3 bases and 4 bases, there was a span of 13 bases.

The source is a human donor with chronic pancreatitis. Sequencing used pancreas tissue with idiopathic chronic pancreatitis. This sequence joins TRBV19 and TRBJ2-7; tentative D call: TRBD1 (5 bases). The CDR3 loop is CASSIKGRAYEQYF. In DNA form, the CDR3 reads TGTGCCAGTAGTATCAAGGGCAGGGCATACGAGCAGTACTTC.